Shown below are 9 T cell receptor beta chains from a single sample sequenced in a study of beta chain features in type 1 diabetes. The authors reverse transcribed all of the isolated RNA, so sequencing captured expressed TCRB transcripts. Assay used: immunoSEQ multiplex PCR; TCRdb lists only in-frame clones, some missing. The sample has around 250,000 clones, 27% seen once; the top ten hold 3.5% to 4.5%. The sample was central memory CD4+ T cells from blood. The receptors shown here come from a man between 25 and 39 years old in good health.

This chain joins TRBV10-3 and TRBJ2-3; a weak D match, TRBD2 (6 bases). Trimming shortened V by 2 bases and J by 8 bases, and 8 bases separated the two germline ends. The CDR3 length is 12 residues. Germline CDR1 ENHRY, CDR2 SYGVKD. The CDR3 DNA sequence: TGTGCCATCAGTGAGGGGGGACTTACGCAGTATTTT. Protein product: CAISEGGLTQYF.

The chain employs TRBV7-8 and TRBJ1-6, with 7 nucleotides matching TRBD1. CDR1 and CDR2 from the germline V gene are SGHVS and FQNEAQ. Trimming cost V 5 bases and J 10 bases; bases outside gene matches: 8. This CDR3 has 14 residues. CDR3 region: CASSPRQGFSPLHF. The CDR3 coding sequence is TGTGCCAGCAGCCCAAGACAGGGATTCTCACCCCTCCACTTT.

CDR3 nucleotide sequence: TGTGCCAGCAGCCTAGGGCCCAGAATGAACACCGGGGAGCTGTTTTTT. Translated, it gives CASSLGPRMNTGELFF. The chain has TRBV7-2 and TRBJ2-2; D gene uncertain. The CDR3 consists of 16 residues. Germline V gene lookup returns CDR1 SGHTA and CDR2 FQGNSA. V shed 5 bases and J shed 1 base, with 14 bases lying between them.

The V and J genes are TRBV4-3 and TRBJ2-1; 8 bases fit TRBD2. The CDR3 totals 15 residues. Trimming cost V 1 base and J 7 bases; bases outside gene matches: 6. Germline CDR1 and CDR2: LGHNA and YSLEER. The CDR3 sequence: CASSQAVGRVNEQFF. Written as DNA, the CDR3 is TGCGCCAGCAGCCAAGCCGTCGGGAGGGTGAATGAGCAGTTCTTC.

This clone was recorded many times. This chain links TRBV6-7 with TRBJ2-5; D might be TRBD1 or TRBD2, each matching 5 bases. TRBV6-7 is an ORF; its function is uncertain. This CDR3 region has 16 residues. V lost 4 bases, J lost 4 bases, and 19 bases lay in between. The DNA for the CDR3 is TGTGCCAGCAGTTTGCAGGTCGGCAGGGCGGGAGAGACCCAGTACTTC. Protein: CASSLQVGRAGETQYF.

The chain recombines TRBV2 with TRBJ1-5; D gene uncertain. The V and J ends lost 5 bases and 6 bases respectively, with 11 bases between them. The CDR3 consists of 13 residues. The germline V gene has CDR1 SNHLY and CDR2 FYNNEI. In nucleotides, the CDR3 is TGTGCCAGCAGTCCCGAGAGGGTTCAGCCCCAGCATTTT. The encoded protein is CASSPERVQPQHF.

This clone was observed a handful of times. Relative to the germline gene, one junction end is altered; a read error may explain this. Within the sample, other DNA sequences also encode this same CDR3. The chain has TRBV7-2 and TRBJ2-1; D is unclear. The CDR3 covers 16 residues. Germline V gives CDR1 SGHTA, CDR2 FQGNSA. This chain's CDR3 is CASSLAPISSYNEQFF. For the CDR3, the DNA is TGTGCCAGCAGTTTAGCCCCGATAAGCTCCTACAATGAGCAGTTCTTC.

This clone was detected a few times. V usage is TRBV28 and J usage is TRBJ2-1; unclear D gene. Germline assignment: CDR1 MDHEN and CDR2 SYDVKM. The CDR3 contains 15 residues. V was clipped by 5 bases and J by 8 bases, with 19 bases between them. CDR3 nucleotide sequence: TGTGCCAGCAGTACTCCACGGACGGGTATGGATGAGCAGTTCTTC. Its protein product is CASSTPRTGMDEQFF.

CDR3 in amino acids: CASRTRGGVETQYF. For the CDR3, the DNA is TGTGCCAGCAGGACTAGAGGAGGGGTCGAGACCCAGTACTTC. V usage is TRBV2 and J usage is TRBJ2-5; possible D gene TRBD2, 6 bases. Germline values: CDR1 SNHLY, CDR2 FYNNEI. The CDR3 extends over 14 amino acids. V shed 6 bases and J shed 5 bases, with 16 bases lying between them.